The 25 T cell receptor beta chains listed next were all sequenced from one sample in a study of blood T cell repertoires in COVID-19. Here immunoSEQ multiplex PCR was the method, and the copy in TCRdb shows in-frame clones only, minus some. There are around 140,000 clones in the sample; approximately 86% occur only once, and more than 0.8% lies in the top ten. Sample: peripheral blood. Receptors were obtained from a woman aged 45 to 65 with acute or convalescent COVID-19.

The rearrangement joins TRBV5-4 to TRBJ1-5; D not resolved. This CDR3 spans 14 amino acids. Trimming left V 0 bases short and J 4 bases short, with 8 bases between. Germline CDR1 and CDR2: SGHNT and YYREEE (reference sequence). CDR3 protein: CASSLDLGNQPQHF. DNA of the CDR3: TGTGCCAGCAGCTTGGACCTCGGGAATCAGCCCCAGCATTTT.

This chain uses TRBV3-1 (or the pseudogene TRBV3-2) with TRBJ1-1, with D unclear. There are 15 residues in the CDR3. Germline CDR1 and CDR2: LGHDT and YNNKEL (reference sequence). Trimming stripped 4 bases from V and 1 base from J, with 13 bases between. This CDR3 is CASSRGLFTNTEAFF. The DNA for the CDR3 is TGTGCCAGCAGCCGTGGACTATTTACGAACACTGAAGCTTTCTTT.

This chain links TRBV24-1 with TRBJ2-3, with 8 bases identical to TRBD2. Germline CDR1 and CDR2: KGHDR and SFDVKD. The CDR3 is 16 residues long. The V segment lost 0 bases and the J segment 6 bases; nucleotides outside the gene matches: 7. Here the CDR3 DNA reads TGTGCCACCAGTGATTTGACCACCCGGGGGGGGGATACGCAGTATTTT. This encodes CATSDLTTRGGDTQYF.

The chain combines TRBV19 with TRBJ1-1; the D gene is possibly TRBD1 (5 bases). The CDR3 covers 11 residues. CDR1 LNHDA and CDR2 SQIVND come from the germline V gene (reference sequence). The ends were cut back, 4 bases at V and 10 bases at J, with 10 bases in the middle. This chain's CDR3 is CASSTGRGAFF. The CDR3 DNA reads TGTGCCAGTAGTACAGGGCGGGGAGCTTTCTTT.

This chain links TRBV3-1 (or the pseudogene TRBV3-2) with TRBJ2-1; D may be TRBD2 (6 bases). Germline loops: CDR1 LGHDT, CDR2 YNNKEL (reference sequence). V was trimmed by 0 bases and J by 7 bases, leaving 16 bases between them. This CDR3 spans 16 amino acids. In DNA, the CDR3 is TGTGCCAGCAGCCAAGACTACGGGGACTCCGCTAATGAGCAGTTCTTC. Protein sequence: CASSQDYGDSANEQFF.

DNA of the CDR3: TGTGCCAGCACTTTCGACAGGCTCTCCTACGAGCAGTACTTC. Its translation: CASTFDRLSYEQYF. The J gene is TRBJ2-7, the V gene TRBV2, with D perhaps TRBD1 (6 bases). Trimming took off 7 bases at V and 0 bases at J, with 13 bases between the two ends. Germline loops: CDR1 SNHLY, CDR2 FYNNEI. CDR3 length: 14 residues.

The V and J genes are TRBV2 and TRBJ2-7; 10 bases match TRBD1. This CDR3 region has 14 residues. Trimming at V came to 6 bases and at J to 3 bases, leaving 5 bases not matched to a gene. Germline V gene lookup returns CDR1 SNHLY and CDR2 FYNNEI. The CDR3 coding sequence is TGTGCCAGCAGCTCGGGACAGGGGCTCTACGAGCAGTACTTC. It codes for CASSSGQGLYEQYF.

The rearrangement joins TRBV6-2 or TRBV6-3 to TRBJ1-4, with D uncertain. The CDR3 totals 11 residues. V shed 4 bases and J shed 7 bases, with 4 bases lying between them. The germline CDR1 and CDR2 sequences are MNHEY and SVGEGT. The CDR3 spells CASSFVEKLFF. The CDR3 bases are TGTGCCAGCAGTTTCGTTGAAAAACTGTTTTTT.

The J gene is TRBJ1-4, the V gene TRBV7-9, with 9 bases matching TRBD1. The CDR3 sequence is 14 residues long. V lost 4 bases to trimming and J lost 8 bases; unmatched junction nucleotides: 5. CDR1 is SEHNR and CDR2 is FQNEAQ in the germline V gene (reference sequence). CDR3 nucleotides: TGTGCCAGCAGCTCACTAGGACAGGGGGAAAAACTGTTTTTT. Amino acids: CASSSLGQGEKLFF.

This chain uses TRBV10-2 with TRBJ2-7; unclear D gene. This CDR3 is built from 11 residues. Trimming removed 6 bases from V and 3 bases from J, with 6 bases in between. Germline CDR1 is WSHSY and CDR2 is SAAADI. DNA for the CDR3: TGCGCCAGCAGCCTCAGCTACGAGCAGTACTTC. Its translation: CASSLSYEQYF.

The chain recombines TRBV5-8 with TRBJ2-7; the D gene is possibly TRBD2 (7 bases). The CDR3 consists of 16 residues. Germline V lookup: CDR1 SGHTS, CDR2 YDEGEE. V lost 1 base, J lost 2 bases, and 16 bases lay in between. The CDR3 DNA reads TGTGCCAGCAGCTTGTATCGAGGGGGGGGTACCTACGAGCAGTACTTC. Its protein product is CASSLYRGGGTYEQYF. The variable domain in full, completed from reference TRBV5-8 and TRBJ2-7, reads EAGVTQSPTHLIKTRGQQATLRCSPISGHTSVYWYQQALGLGLQFLLWYDEGEERNRGNFPPRFSGRQFPNYSSELNVNALELEDSALYLCASSLYRGGGTYEQYFGPGTRLTVT.

The gene calls are TRBV10-3 and TRBJ2-1, with D possibly being TRBD1 (6 bases). The CDR3 consists of 16 residues. The V end was cut by 6 bases, the J end by 0 bases, with 15 bases between. CDR1 and CDR2 from the germline V gene are ENHRY and SYGVKD. CDR3: CAIRDATGGSYNEQFF. The DNA of the CDR3 is TGTGCCATCAGAGATGCGACAGGAGGCTCCTACAATGAGCAGTTCTTC.

V gene TRBV2 combines with J gene TRBJ2-7; 9 nucleotides align to TRBD1. The CDR3 has 14 residues. CDR1 is SNHLY, CDR2 FYNNEI, per germline. J lost 9 bases, V lost 6 bases, and 12 bases had no gene match. The CDR3 reads CASSPGQGKFRQYF. The CDR3 DNA reads TGTGCCAGCAGCCCGGGACAGGGAAAGTTTCGGCAGTACTTC.

CDR3 DNA sequence: TGTGCCAGCGGGCAGGGTGGTCCGATGAACACTGAAGCTTTCTTT. It translates to CASGQGGPMNTEAFF. The chain uses TRBV19 and TRBJ1-1; tentative D call: TRBD1 (5 bases). The CDR3 is made up of 15 amino acids. V was trimmed by 9 bases and J by 0 bases, leaving 17 bases between them. Germline V CDR1 and CDR2: LNHDA, SQIVND (reference sequence).

The chain couples TRBV7-8 to TRBJ1-2; D is unresolved. V was clipped by 4 bases and J by 8 bases, with 14 bases between them. Germline assignment: CDR1 SGHVS and CDR2 FQNEAQ. This CDR3 has 13 residues. Written as DNA, the CDR3 is TGTGCCAGCAGCTCCCGGGCCCCGGGGGGCTACACCTTC. It translates to CASSSRAPGGYTF.

The chain carries TRBV7-3 and TRBJ2-3; 14 bases map to TRBD2. Trimming removed 3 bases from V and 4 bases from J; junction bases left unmatched: 3. The germline gives CDR1 SGHTA, CDR2 FQGTGA. This CDR3 contains 16 residues. The DNA for the CDR3 is TGTGCCAGCAGCTTGGGGGGACTAGCGGGAGCAGATACGCAGTATTTT. It specifies CASSLGGLAGADTQYF.

This rearrangement joins TRBV19 to TRBJ2-7, with 8 nucleotides matching TRBD1. The CDR3 covers 13 residues. The V segment lost 5 bases and the J segment 3 bases; nucleotides outside the gene matches: 3. From germline, CDR1 is LNHDA and CDR2 SQIVND (reference sequence). In nucleotides, the CDR3 is TGTGCCAGTAGTGCGGGACAGGACTACGAGCAGTACTTC. Translating it yields CASSAGQDYEQYF.

The gene calls are TRBV24-1 and TRBJ1-2; D perhaps matches TRBD1 (5 bases). Germline CDR1 and CDR2: KGHDR and SFDVKD. The CDR3 extends over 12 amino acids. V lost 9 bases and J lost 7, with 14 bases in between. The CDR3 sequence is CATYLPGFGYTF. DNA for the CDR3: TGTGCCACCTACTTGCCAGGGTTTGGCTACACCTTC.

This chain links TRBV19 with TRBJ2-2; 16 positions agree with TRBD2. Germline trimming cut 5 bases from V and 7 bases from J; bases unmatched to any gene: 16. The CDR3 runs to 20 residues. Germline V gene lookup returns CDR1 LNHDA and CDR2 SQIVND (reference sequence). The CDR3 bases are TGTGCCAGTAGTCCCTTGGGACTAGCGGGAGGGCGACGAACGGGCGGGGAGCTGTTTTTT. It encodes CASSPLGLAGGRRTGGELFF.

The chain carries TRBV5-4 and TRBJ2-1; D is ambiguous. Trimming removed 2 bases from V and 0 bases from J, with 12 bases in between. CDR1 is SGHNT and CDR2 is YYREEE in the germline V gene (reference sequence). The CDR3 is made up of 16 amino acids. CDR3 bases: TGTGCCAGCAGCTTAGGTAGCCCTAGCTCCTACAATGAGCAGTTCTTC. Protein product: CASSLGSPSSYNEQFF.

This clone was picked up one time. V and J are TRBV11-2 and TRBJ2-1, with 7 nucleotides matching TRBD2. Germline CDR1 SGHAT, CDR2 FQNNGV. V trimming: 5 bases; J trimming: 4 bases; junction bases outside the gene matches: 11. CDR3 size: 16 residues. The CDR3 is CASSPRFGGTYNEQFF. CDR3 nucleotide sequence: TGTGCCAGCAGCCCGCGCTTCGGGGGGACTTACAATGAGCAGTTCTTC.

J is TRBJ2-7 and V is TRBV4-1; D remains unclear. V dropped 4 bases and J dropped 1 base, with 8 bases sitting between them. The germline V gene has CDR1 MGHRA and CDR2 YSYEKL. This CDR3 has 13 amino acids. CDR3: CASSPTSSYEQYF. The CDR3 DNA is TGCGCCAGCAGCCCTACGTCTTCCTACGAGCAGTACTTC.

This chain uses TRBV3-1 (or the pseudogene TRBV3-2) with TRBJ2-3, with a weak D call TRBD2 (5 bases). The CDR3 is 16 amino acids. Germline CDR1 is LGHDT and CDR2 is YNNKEL (reference sequence). Deletions cut 3 bases from V and 2 bases from J, with 15 bases between. CDR3 sequence: CASSQSSRGYTDTQYF. In DNA form, the CDR3 reads TGTGCCAGCAGCCAGTCAAGCCGGGGTTACACAGATACGCAGTATTTT.

Comment on this clone: Other DNA sequences in this specimen translate into the identical CDR3. The V call is TRBV3-1 (or the pseudogene TRBV3-2), the J call TRBJ2-1; TRBD2 matches 8 bases. V lost 1 base, J lost 4 bases, and 6 bases stayed unmatched. This CDR3 region has 16 residues. CDR1 is LGHDT, CDR2 YNNKEL, per germline (reference sequence). CDR3 coding DNA: TGTGCCAGCAGCCAAGGAGGAAGCGGGGGTTACAATGAGCAGTTCTTC. Amino acid sequence: CASSQGGSGGYNEQFF.

The genes are TRBV6-1 and TRBJ2-1; maybe TRBD2 (6 bases). The V gene's germline CDR1 is MNHNS and CDR2 SASEGT. This CDR3 contains 13 residues. V was shortened by 3 bases and J by 4 bases, with 7 bases between the two germline ends. The chain's CDR3 is CASSDSGYNEQFF. As DNA, the CDR3 is TGTGCCAGCAGTGATAGCGGATACAATGAGCAGTTCTTC.